This T cell receptor beta chain was sequenced in a study of blood T cell repertoires in COVID-19. Study-wide context: COVID-19 samples from acute and convalescent phases originated in the United States, Italy and Spain. Sample material is recorded as cDNA or gDNA derived from T cells, B-cell-depleted T cells, or PBMCs.

As handled by the study authors: Amplification from reference gene primers served as the basis for estimated nucleated cell counts. Here immunoSEQ multiplex PCR was the method, and the copy in TCRdb shows in-frame clones only, minus some. That table gives V, J and clone size, and the DNA gave D and trimming. The data show 150,000 to 200,000 clones, around 91% seen once. The sequence came from a man between 50 and 59 years old with acute or convalescent COVID-19. The sample was peripheral blood.

DNA for the CDR3: TGTGCCAGCAGTGGGAGGGATACGCAGTATTTT. Amino acids: CASSGRDTQYF. J is TRBJ2-3 and V is TRBV12-3 or TRBV12-4; tentatively, D is TRBD2 (6 bases). V was trimmed by 5 bases and J by 6 bases, leaving 6 bases between them. The CDR3 loop spans 11 amino acids.